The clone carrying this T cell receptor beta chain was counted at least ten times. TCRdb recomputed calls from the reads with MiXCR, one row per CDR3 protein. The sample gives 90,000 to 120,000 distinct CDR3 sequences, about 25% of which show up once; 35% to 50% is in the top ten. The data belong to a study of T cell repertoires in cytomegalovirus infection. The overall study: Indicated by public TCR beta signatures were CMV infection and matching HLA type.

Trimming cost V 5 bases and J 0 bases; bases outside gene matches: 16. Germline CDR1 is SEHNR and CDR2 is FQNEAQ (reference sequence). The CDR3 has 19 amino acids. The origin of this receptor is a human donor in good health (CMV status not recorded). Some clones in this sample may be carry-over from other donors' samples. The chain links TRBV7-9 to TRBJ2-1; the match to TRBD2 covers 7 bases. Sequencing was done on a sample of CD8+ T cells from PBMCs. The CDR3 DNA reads TGTGCCAGCAGCACGCGGACTAGTCCGTCGGTGAGCTCCTACAATGAGCAGTTCTTC. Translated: CASSTRTSPSVSSYNEQFF.